This TCR beta chain stems from a study of T cells in localized non-small cell lung cancer. Sequencing used immunoSEQ multiplex PCR; TCRdb keeps in-frame clones, though not all of them. The sample contains fewer than 60,000 clones, approximately 82% of which appear only once. The CDR3 is made up of 13 amino acids. The germline V gene has CDR1 SGHTA and CDR2 FQGNSA. V was clipped by 5 bases and J by 4 bases, with 12 bases between them. The chain carries TRBV7-2 and TRBJ2-7; D not resolved. The source is a female donor older than 55 with stage II squamous cell lung carcinoma. This specimen was peripheral blood, taken before any cancer treatment. Here the CDR3 reads CASSPKVLYEQYF. CDR3 DNA sequence: TGTGCCAGCAGCCCCAAGGTGTTGTACGAGCAGTACTTC.